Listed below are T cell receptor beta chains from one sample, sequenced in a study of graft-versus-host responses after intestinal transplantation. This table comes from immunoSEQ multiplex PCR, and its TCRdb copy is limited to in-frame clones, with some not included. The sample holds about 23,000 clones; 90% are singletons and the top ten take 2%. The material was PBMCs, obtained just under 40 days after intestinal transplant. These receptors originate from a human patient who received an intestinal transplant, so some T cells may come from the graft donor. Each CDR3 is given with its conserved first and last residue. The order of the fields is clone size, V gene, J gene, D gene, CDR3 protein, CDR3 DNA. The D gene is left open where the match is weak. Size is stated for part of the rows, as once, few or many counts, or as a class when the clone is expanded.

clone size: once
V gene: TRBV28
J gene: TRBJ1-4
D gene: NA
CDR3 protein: CASSLPREVGEKLFF
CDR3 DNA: TGTGCCAGCAGTTTACCTCGGGAGGTGGGGGAAAAACTGTTTTTT

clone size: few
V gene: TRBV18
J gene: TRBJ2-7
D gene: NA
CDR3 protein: CASSPPGQSYEQYF
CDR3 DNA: TGTGCCAGCTCACCTCCGGGCCAATCCTACGAGCAGTACTTC

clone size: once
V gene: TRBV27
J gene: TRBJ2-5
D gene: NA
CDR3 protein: CASSFIGGKETQYF
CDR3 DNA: TGTGCCAGCAGTTTCATAGGGGGTAAGGAGACCCAGTACTTC

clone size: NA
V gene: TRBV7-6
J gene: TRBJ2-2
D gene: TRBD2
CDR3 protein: CASSLEAGGISPGELFF
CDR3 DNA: TGTGCCAGCAGCTTAGAGGCGGGAGGTATCTCTCCCGGGGAGCTGTTTTTT

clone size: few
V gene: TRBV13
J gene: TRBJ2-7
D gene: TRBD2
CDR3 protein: CASSLAGPSYEQYF
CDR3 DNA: TGTGCCAGCAGTTTAGCGGGTCCCTCCTACGAGCAGTACTTC

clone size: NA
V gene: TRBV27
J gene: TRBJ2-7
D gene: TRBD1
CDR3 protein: CASSLGDSSYEQYF
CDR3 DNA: TGTGCCAGCAGTTTAGGGGACAGCTCCTACGAGCAGTACTTC

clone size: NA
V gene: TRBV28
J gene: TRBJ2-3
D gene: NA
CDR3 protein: CASSWTATYTQYF
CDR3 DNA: TGTGCCAGCAGTTGGACAGCCACATATACGCAGTATTTT

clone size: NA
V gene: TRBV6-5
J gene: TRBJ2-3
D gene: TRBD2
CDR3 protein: CASSYSISGGTDTQYF
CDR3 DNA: TGTGCCAGCAGTTACTCGATCTCGGGAGGAACAGATACGCAGTATTTT

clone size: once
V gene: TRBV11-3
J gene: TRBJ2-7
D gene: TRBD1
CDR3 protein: CASSFGTGSSYEQYF
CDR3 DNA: TGTGCCAGCAGCTTCGGGACAGGGAGCTCCTACGAGCAGTACTTC

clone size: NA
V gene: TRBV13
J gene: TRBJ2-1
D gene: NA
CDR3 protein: CASSLGVGEQFF
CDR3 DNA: TGTGCCAGCAGCTTAGGGGTAGGTGAGCAGTTCTTC

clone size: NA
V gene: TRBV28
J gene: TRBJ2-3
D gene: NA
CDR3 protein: CASRLRRYSGDTQYF
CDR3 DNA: TGTGCCAGCAGGTTAAGGCGGTATTCAGGAGATACGCAGTATTTT

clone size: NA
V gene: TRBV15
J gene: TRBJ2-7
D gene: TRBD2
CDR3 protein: CATSSELAGGENF
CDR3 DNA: TGTGCCACCAGCAGTGAACTAGCGGGAGGTGAGAACTTC

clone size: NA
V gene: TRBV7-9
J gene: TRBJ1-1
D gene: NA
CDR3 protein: CASSQGTEAFF
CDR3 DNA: TGTGCCAGCAGCCAGGGGACTGAAGCTTTCTTT

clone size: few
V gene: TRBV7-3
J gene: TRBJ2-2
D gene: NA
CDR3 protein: CASSLEIGGELFF
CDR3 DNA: TGTGCCAGCAGCTTGGAGATAGGCGGGGAGCTGTTTTTT

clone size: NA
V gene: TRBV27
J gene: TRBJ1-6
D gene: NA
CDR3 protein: CASSLAASGSSPLHF
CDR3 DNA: TGTGCCAGCAGTTTAGCAGCTAGCGGGAGTTCACCCCTCCACTTT

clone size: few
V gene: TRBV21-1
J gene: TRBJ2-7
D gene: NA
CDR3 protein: CASNSYEQYF
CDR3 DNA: TGTGCCAGCAACTCCTACGAGCAGTACTTC

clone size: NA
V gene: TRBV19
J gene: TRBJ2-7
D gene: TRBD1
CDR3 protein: CASSIYDRAVEQYF
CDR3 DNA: TGTGCCAGTAGTATATATGACAGGGCGGTCGAGCAGTACTTC

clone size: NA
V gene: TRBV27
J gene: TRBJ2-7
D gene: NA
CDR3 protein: CASSSSAPIAYEQYF
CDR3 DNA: TGTGCCAGCAGTTCCTCCGCCCCCATCGCCTACGAGCAGTACTTC

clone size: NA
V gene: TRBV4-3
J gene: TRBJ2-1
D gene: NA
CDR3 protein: CASSQDHFGTLVNEQFF
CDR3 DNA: TGCGCCAGCAGCCAAGATCACTTCGGGACCCTCGTAAATGAGCAGTTCTTC

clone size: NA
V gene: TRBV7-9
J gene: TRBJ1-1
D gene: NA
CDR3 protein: CASSLGAVATEAFF
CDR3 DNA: TGTGCCAGCAGCTTAGGGGCAGTGGCTACTGAAGCTTTCTTT